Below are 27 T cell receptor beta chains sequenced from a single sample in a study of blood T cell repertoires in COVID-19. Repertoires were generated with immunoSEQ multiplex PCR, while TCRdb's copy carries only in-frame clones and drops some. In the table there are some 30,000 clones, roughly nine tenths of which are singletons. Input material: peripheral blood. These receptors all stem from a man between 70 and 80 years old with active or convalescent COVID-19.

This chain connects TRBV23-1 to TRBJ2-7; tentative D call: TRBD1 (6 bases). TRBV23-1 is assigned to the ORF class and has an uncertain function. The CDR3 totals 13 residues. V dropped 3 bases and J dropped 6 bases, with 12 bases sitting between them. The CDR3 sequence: CASSHHRECEQYV. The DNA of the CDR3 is TGCGCCAGCAGTCATCACAGGGAGTGCGAGCAGTACGTC.

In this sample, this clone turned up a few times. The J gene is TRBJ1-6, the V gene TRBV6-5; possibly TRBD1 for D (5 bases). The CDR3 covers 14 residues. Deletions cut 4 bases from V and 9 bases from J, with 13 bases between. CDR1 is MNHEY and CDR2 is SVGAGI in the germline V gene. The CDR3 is CASSLGDLGSPLHF. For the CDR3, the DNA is TGTGCCAGCAGTTTAGGGGATCTCGGTTCACCCCTCCACTTT.

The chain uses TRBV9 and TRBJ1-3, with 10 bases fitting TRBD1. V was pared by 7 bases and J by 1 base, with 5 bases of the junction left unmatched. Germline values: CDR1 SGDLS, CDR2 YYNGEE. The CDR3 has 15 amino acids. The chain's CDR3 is CASGEGQGSGNTIYF. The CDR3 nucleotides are TGTGCCAGCGGCGAGGGACAGGGGTCTGGAAACACCATATATTTT.

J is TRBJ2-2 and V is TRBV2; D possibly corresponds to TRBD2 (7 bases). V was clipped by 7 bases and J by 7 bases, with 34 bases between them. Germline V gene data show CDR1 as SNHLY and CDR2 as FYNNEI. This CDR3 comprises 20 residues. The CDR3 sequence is CASIRAPIWGGPGANGELFF. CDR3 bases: TGTGCCAGCATCCGGGCACCTATTTGGGGGGGACCGGGGGCCAACGGGGAGCTGTTTTTT.

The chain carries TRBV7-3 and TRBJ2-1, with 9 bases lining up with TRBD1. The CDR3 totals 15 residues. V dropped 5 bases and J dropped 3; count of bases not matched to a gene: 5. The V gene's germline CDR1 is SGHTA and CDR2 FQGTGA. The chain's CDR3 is CASSITGQGYNEQFF. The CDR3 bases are TGTGCCAGCAGCATTACGGGACAGGGCTACAATGAGCAGTTCTTC.

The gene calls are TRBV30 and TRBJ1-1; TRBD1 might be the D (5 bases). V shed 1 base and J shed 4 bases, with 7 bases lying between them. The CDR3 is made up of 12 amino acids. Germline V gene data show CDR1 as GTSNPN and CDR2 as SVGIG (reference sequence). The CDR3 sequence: CAWSDTGTEAFF. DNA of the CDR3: TGTGCCTGGAGTGACACAGGCACTGAAGCTTTCTTT.

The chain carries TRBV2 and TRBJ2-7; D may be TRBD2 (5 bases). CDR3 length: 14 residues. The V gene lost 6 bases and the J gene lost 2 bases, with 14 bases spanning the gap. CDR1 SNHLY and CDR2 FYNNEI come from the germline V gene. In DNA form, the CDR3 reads TGTGCCAGCAGCCCAGACCTGACTACCTACGAGCAGTACGTC. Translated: CASSPDLTTYEQYV.

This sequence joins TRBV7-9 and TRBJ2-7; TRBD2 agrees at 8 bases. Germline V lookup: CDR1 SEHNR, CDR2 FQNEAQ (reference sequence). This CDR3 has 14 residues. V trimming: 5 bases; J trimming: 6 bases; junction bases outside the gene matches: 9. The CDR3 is CASSQWTGGSEQYF. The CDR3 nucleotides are TGTGCCAGCAGCCAATGGACGGGGGGGTCCGAGCAGTACTTC. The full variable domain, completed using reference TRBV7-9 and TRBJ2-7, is DTGVSQNPRHKITKRGQNVTFRCDPISEHNRLYWYRQTLGQGPEFLTYFQNEAQLEKSRLLSDRFSAERPKGSFSTLEIQRTEQGDSAMYLCASSQWTGGSEQYFGPGTRLTVT.

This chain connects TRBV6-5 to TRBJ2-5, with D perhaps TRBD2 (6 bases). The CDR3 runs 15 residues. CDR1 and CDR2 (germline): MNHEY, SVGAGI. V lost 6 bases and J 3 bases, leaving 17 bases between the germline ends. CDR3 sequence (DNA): TGTGCCAGCAGCCTCCTGGGGACTCGTAAAGAGACCCAGTACTTC. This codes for CASSLLGTRKETQYF.

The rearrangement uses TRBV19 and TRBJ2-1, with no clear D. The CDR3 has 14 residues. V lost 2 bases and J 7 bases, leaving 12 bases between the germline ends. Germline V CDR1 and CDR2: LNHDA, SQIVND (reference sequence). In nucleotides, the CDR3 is TGTGCCAGTAGTATATGGTACTCTAATAATGAGCAGTTCTTC. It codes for CASSIWYSNNEQFF.

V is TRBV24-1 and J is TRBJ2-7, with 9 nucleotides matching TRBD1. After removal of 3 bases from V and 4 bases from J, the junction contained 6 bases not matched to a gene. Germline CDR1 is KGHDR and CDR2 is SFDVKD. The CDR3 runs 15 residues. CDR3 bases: TGTGCCACCAGTGATCAGGGACAGGGTGTGTACGAGCAGTACGTC. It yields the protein CATSDQGQGVYEQYV.

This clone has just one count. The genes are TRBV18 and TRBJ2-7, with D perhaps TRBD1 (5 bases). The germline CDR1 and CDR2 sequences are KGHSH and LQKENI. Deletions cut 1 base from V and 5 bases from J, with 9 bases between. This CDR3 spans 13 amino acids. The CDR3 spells CASSPLSRDEQYV. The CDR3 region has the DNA TGTGCCAGCTCACCACTCTCCAGGGACGAGCAGTACGTC.

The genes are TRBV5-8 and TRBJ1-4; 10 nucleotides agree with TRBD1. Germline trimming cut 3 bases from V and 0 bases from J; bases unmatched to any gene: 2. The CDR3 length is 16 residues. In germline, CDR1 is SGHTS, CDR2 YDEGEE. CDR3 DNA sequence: TGTGCCAGCAGCTACGGACAGGGGGCAACTAATGAAAAACTGTTTTTT. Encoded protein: CASSYGQGATNEKLFF.

The CDR3 region has the DNA TGCGCCAGCAGCCAAGAACTCGAGCGGGAGATGGGCCATGAGCAGTTCTTC. It translates to CASSQELEREMGHEQFF. The chain links TRBV4-1 to TRBJ2-1, with 8 bases lining up with TRBD2. The J segment lost 8 bases and the V segment lost 0 bases, leaving 12 bases of the junction unmatched. CDR1 is MGHRA, CDR2 YSYEKL, per germline. This CDR3 is 17 amino acids long.

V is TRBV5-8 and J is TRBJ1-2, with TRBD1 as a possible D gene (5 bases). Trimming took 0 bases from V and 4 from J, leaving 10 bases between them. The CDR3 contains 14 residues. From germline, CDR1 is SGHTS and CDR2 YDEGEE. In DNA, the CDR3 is TGTGCCAGCAGCTTGGGGCAGGGCCCCTATGGCTACACCTTC. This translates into CASSLGQGPYGYTF.

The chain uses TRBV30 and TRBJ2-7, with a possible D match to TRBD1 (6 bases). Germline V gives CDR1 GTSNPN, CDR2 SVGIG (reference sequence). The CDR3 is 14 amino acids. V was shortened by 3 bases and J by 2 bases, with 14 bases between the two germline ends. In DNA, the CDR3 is TGTGCCTGGAGGAGAGACAGGTATACCTACGAGCAGTACTTC. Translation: CAWRRDRYTYEQYF.

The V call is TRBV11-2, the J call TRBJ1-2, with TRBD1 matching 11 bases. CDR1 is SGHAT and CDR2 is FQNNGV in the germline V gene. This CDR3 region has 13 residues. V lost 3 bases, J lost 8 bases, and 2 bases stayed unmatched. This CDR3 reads CASSLDRGQGYTF. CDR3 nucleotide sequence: TGTGCCAGCAGCTTGGACAGGGGGCAAGGCTACACCTTC.

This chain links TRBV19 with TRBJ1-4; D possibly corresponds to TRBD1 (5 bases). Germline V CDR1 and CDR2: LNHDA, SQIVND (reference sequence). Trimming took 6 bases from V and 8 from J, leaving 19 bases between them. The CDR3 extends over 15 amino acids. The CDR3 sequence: CASSSYGGVGEKLFF. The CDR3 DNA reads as TGTGCCAGTAGCTCGTACGGGGGGGTTGGAGAAAAACTGTTTTTT. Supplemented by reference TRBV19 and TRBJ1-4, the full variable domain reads DGGITQSPKYLFRKEGQNVTLSCEQNLNHDAMYWYRQDPGQGLRLIYYSQIVNDFQKGDIAEGYSVSREKKESFPLTVTSAQKNPTAFYLCASSSYGGVGEKLFFGSGTQLSVL.

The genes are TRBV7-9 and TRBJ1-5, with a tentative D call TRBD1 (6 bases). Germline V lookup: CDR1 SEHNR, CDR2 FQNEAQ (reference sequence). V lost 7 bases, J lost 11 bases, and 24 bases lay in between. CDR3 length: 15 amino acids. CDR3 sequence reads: CASTPTPGATIAQHF. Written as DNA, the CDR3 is TGTGCCAGCACCCCTACCCCAGGGGCAACAATAGCCCAGCATTTT.

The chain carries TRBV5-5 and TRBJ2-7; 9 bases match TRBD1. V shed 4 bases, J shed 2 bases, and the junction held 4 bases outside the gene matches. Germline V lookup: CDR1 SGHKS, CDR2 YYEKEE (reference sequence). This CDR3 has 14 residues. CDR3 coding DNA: TGTGCCAGCAGCGTACGACAGGGGGCCTACGAGCAGTACTTC. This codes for CASSVRQGAYEQYF.

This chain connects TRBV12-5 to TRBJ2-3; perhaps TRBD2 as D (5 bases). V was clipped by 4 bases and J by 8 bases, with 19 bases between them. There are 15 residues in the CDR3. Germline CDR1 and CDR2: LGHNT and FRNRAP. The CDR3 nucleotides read TGTGCTAGTGGTTACGGAAGACCGGATGCGGGTACGCAGTATTTT. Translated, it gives CASGYGRPDAGTQYF.

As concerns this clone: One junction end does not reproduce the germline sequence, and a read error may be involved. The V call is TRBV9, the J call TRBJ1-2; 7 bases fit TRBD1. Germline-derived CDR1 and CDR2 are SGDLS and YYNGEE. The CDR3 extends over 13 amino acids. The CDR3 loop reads CTSSATGNYGYTF. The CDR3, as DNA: TGTACCAGCAGCGCGACAGGGAACTATGGCTACACCTTC.

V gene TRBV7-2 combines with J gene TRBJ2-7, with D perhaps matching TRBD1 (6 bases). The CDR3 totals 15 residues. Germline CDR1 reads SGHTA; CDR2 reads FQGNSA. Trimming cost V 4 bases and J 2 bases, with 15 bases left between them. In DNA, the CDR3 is TGTGCCAGCAGCTCGAATGGGGGCCCGACCTACGAGCAGTACTTC. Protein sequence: CASSSNGGPTYEQYF.

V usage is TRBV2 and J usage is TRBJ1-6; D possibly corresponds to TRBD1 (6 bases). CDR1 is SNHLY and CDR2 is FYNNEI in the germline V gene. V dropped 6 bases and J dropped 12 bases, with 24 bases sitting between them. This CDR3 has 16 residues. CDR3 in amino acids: CASSPGGSLPNRPLHF. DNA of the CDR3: TGTGCCAGCAGCCCGGGGGGCAGCCTCCCTAATCGACCCCTCCACTTT.

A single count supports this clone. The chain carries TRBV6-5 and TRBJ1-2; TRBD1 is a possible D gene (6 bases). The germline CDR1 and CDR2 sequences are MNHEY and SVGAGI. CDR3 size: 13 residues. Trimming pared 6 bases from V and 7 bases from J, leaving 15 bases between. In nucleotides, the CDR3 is TGTGCCAGCAGGCCTCAGGGGCTGGGTGGCTACACCTTC. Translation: CASRPQGLGGYTF.

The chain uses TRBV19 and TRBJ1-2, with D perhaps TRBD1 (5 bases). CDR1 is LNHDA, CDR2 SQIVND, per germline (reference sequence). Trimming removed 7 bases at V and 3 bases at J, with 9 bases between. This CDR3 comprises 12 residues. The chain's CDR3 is CASKGSDYGYTF. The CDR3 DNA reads TGTGCCAGTAAGGGGTCAGACTATGGCTACACCTTC.

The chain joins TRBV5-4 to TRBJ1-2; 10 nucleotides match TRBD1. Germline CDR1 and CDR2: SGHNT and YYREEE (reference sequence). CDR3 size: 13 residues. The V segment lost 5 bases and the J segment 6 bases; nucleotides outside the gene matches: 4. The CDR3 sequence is CASSSGTGDGYTF. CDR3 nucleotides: TGTGCCAGCAGTTCCGGGACAGGGGATGGCTACACCTTC.